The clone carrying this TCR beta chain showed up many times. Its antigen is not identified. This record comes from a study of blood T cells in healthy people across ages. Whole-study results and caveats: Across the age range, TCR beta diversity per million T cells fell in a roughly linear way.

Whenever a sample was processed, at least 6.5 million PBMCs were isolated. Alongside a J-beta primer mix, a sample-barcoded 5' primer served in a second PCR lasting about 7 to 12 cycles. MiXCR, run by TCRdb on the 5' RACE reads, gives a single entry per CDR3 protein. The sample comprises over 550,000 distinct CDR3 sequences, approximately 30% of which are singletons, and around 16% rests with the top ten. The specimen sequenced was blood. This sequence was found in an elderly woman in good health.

CDR3 in DNA: TGTGCCAGCAGTGAAGGGGACAGGGGGCGCCGGTATGGCTACACCTTC. It specifies CASSEGDRGRRYGYTF. The chain joins TRBV25-1 to TRBJ1-2, with TRBD1 matching 12 bases. V was clipped by 2 bases and J by 5 bases; unmatched bases: 6. This CDR3 spans 16 amino acids. The germline CDR1 and CDR2 sequences are MGHDK and SYGVNS.